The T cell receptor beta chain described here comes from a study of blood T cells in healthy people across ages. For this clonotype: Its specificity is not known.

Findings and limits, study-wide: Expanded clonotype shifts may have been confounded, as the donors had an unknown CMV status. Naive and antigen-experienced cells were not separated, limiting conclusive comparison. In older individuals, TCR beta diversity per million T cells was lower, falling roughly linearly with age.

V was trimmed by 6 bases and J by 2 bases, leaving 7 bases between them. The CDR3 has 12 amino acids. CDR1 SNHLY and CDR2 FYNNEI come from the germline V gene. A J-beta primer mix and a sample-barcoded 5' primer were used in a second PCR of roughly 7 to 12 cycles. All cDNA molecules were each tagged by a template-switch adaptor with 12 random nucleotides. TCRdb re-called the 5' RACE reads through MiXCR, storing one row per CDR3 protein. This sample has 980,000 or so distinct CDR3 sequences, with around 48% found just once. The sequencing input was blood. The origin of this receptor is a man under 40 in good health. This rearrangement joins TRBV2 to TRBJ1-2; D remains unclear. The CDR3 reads CASRVDNYGYTF. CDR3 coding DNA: TGTGCCAGCAGGGTAGACAACTATGGCTACACCTTC.